Listed here is a single TCR beta chain. The table lists this clonotype with a few counts. What this receptor recognizes is not known. Qualities for individual bases were not recorded, and no much larger clone is one base off. The label giving this sample's treatment or condition can be read as: in vitro stimulation with specific CMV peptide epitopes to enrich CMV-specific T cells. Sequencing used an Illumina HiSeq 1500. TCRdb applied fastp at Q25 and MiXCR to the public reads, then kept only in-frame beta chains. Rows are unified per CDR3 protein, each entry keeping the most common DNA and genes. Counted in this sample were about 130,000 distinct CDR3 sequences; 32% of them appeared once. Jointly, the top ten make up 58% of the sample. The entry originates in a study of T cell repertoires in cytomegalovirus infection (dated by TCRdb to between 2019 and 2020). A note on the overall study: Recently identified HLA-C-restricted CMV epitopes, whose presentation resists viral immunomodulation, were targeted by peptide stimulations together with well-studied HLA-B-restricted epitopes. Because public TCR beta signatures pointed to carriage of CMV infection together with the matching HLA type, the HLA type of each donor mattered for the analysis. On the study overall, not on this receptor specifically: Carriers of CMV infection plus the relevant HLA type were discriminated by the cumulative frequency of public TCR beta family members in the study cohort and in an independent approximately 360-donor cohort. The ex vivo response was dominated by HLA-C-restricted CMV-specific TCR beta clonotypes, and the single most frequent clonotype in two of eight donors was supplied by these HLA-C-restricted clonotypes.

The CDR1 and CDR2 encoded by the germline V gene are MDHEN and SYDVKM. For this chain, trimming is 3 bases at the V end and 1 base at the J end, and the number of junction bases without a gene match is 6. The CDR3 numbers 15 residues from cysteine through phenylalanine. The CDR3 DNA has 45 bases and is translated from base 1. The receptor was isolated from a human donor in good health (CMV status not recorded). Some clones in this sample may be carry-over from other donors' samples. This sample comprised CD8+ T cells from cultured PBMCs, obtained from culture after CMV antigen stimulation. Recombination linked TRBV28 to TRBJ2-7, with 7 bases aligning to TRBD1. The CDR3 protein sequence reads: CASSFWDSDSYEQYF. Read as DNA, the sequence is TGTGCCAGCAGTTTTTGGGACAGTGATTCCTACGAGCAGTACTTC.